The 19 T cell receptor beta chains in this list originate from one sample, sequenced in a study of Ad26.COV2.S vaccination and SARS-CoV-2 variants. TCRdb's copy holds only in-frame clones and misses some; the assay was immunoSEQ multiplex PCR. Among about 480,000 clones, 87% were seen once, and the ten largest hold about 13%. Treatment described: about 20 received Ad26.COV2.S at low or high dose, single or two shots; 5 received placebo; per-sample allocation not given. Specimen acquisition occurred on day 63 following the initial vaccine or placebo injection. This material consisted of peripheral blood, taken in a trial of Ad26.COV2.S vaccine versus placebo. The receptor source for this set is a person between 18 and 60 years old who received the Ad26.COV2.S COVID-19 vaccine or a placebo.

The chain combines TRBV7-3 with TRBJ2-2; D is unclear. The germline CDR1 and CDR2 sequences are SGHTA and FQGTGA. V lost 3 bases and J lost 5, with 7 bases in between. The CDR3 consists of 13 residues. CDR3 protein: CASSFRLTGELFF. The CDR3, as DNA: TGTGCCAGCAGCTTCAGATTAACCGGGGAGCTGTTTTTT.

The V gene is TRBV2, the J gene TRBJ1-6; the match to TRBD1 covers 7 bases. The CDR3 runs to 13 residues. CDR1 and CDR2 from the germline V gene are SNHLY and FYNNEI. V gave up 7 bases and J gave up 10 bases; unmatched junction bases: 7. CDR3 amino acids: CASKTGVGSPLHF. For the CDR3, the DNA is TGTGCCAGCAAAACAGGGGTTGGCTCACCCCTCCACTTT.

This chain uses TRBV5-6 with TRBJ2-5; 8 bases map to TRBD1. Germline assignment: CDR1 SGHDT and CDR2 YYEEEE. V was clipped by 3 bases and J by 2 bases; unmatched bases: 6. The CDR3 loop spans 15 amino acids. The CDR3 coding sequence is TGTGCCAGCAGCTACGCAGGACAGGGTCAAGAGACCCAGTACTTC. Protein sequence: CASSYAGQGQETQYF. The full variable domain, with the rest looked up from reference TRBV5-6 and TRBJ2-5, is DAGVTQSPTHLIKTRGQQVTLRCSPKSGHDTVSWYQQALGQGPQFIFQYYEEEERQRGNFPDRFSGHQFPNYSSELNVNALLLGDSALYLCASSYAGQGQETQYFGPGTRLLVL.

This chain joins TRBV7-2 and TRBJ1-2; possibly TRBD1 for D (6 bases). Germline V lookup: CDR1 SGHTA, CDR2 FQGNSA. V was pared by 5 bases and J by 8 bases, with 15 bases between. This CDR3 spans 13 amino acids. CDR3: CASSQDRASGYTF. CDR3 DNA sequence: TGTGCCAGCAGCCAGGACAGAGCCAGCGGCTACACCTTC. Supplemented by reference TRBV7-2 and TRBJ1-2, the full variable domain reads GAGVSQSPSNKVTEKGKDVELRCDPISGHTALYWYRQSLGQGLEFLIYFQGNSAPDKSGLPSDRFSAERTGGSVSTLTIQRTQQEDSAVYLCASSQDRASGYTFGSGTRLTVV.

This chain uses TRBV6-5 with TRBJ2-1, with D maybe TRBD2 (6 bases). This CDR3 contains 14 residues. The V and J ends lost 6 bases and 3 bases respectively, with 12 bases between them. CDR1 is MNHEY, CDR2 SVGAGI, per germline. The CDR3 nucleotides are TGTGCCAGCAGAGGGAGGCCCCTCTACAATGAGCAGTTCTTC. This translates into CASRGRPLYNEQFF.

The CDR3 sequence is CASSLAGLAGGEQYF. The CDR3 bases are TGTGCCAGCAGCTTGGCGGGACTAGCGGGGGGCGAGCAGTACTTC. The chain joins TRBV5-4 to TRBJ2-7; 15 bases are shared with TRBD2. The CDR3 covers 15 residues. V lost 0 bases, J lost 6 bases, and 1 base stayed unmatched. The germline V gene has CDR1 SGHNT and CDR2 YYREEE (reference sequence).

This clone was observed once. This chain links TRBV27 with TRBJ2-7, with D possibly matching TRBD2 (5 bases). Germline loops: CDR1 MNHEY, CDR2 SMNVEV (reference sequence). V was shortened by 6 bases and J by 2 bases, with 11 bases between the two germline ends. The CDR3 spans 13 residues. Here the CDR3 DNA reads TGTGCCAGCAGCAGAGCGGTGACCTACGAGCAGTACTTC. As protein: CASSRAVTYEQYF.

The chain uses TRBV30 and TRBJ1-5; 10 nucleotides line up with TRBD1. CDR1 is GTSNPN, CDR2 SVGIG, per germline (reference sequence). The ends lost 4 bases at V and 4 bases at J; junction bases unmatched: 4. This CDR3 is built from 14 residues. The CDR3 spells CAWNGQGVNQPQHF. The DNA of the CDR3 is TGTGCCTGGAACGGACAGGGGGTGAATCAGCCCCAGCATTTT.

This clone was picked up one time. This chain links TRBV6-5 with TRBJ1-2, with TRBD1 as a possible D gene (6 bases). Trimming left V 10 bases short and J 2 bases short, with 17 bases between. Germline V gene sequence: CDR1 MNHEY, CDR2 SVGAGI. This CDR3 comprises 14 residues. Here the CDR3 DNA reads TGTGCCACCTCGAGGGGGTGGGGGAACTATGGCTACACCTTC. Protein product: CATSRGWGNYGYTF.

The chain couples TRBV6-6 to TRBJ1-5; D unresolved. Germline V gives CDR1 MNHNY, CDR2 SVGAGI (reference sequence). V lost 3 bases and J lost 6, with 6 bases in between. The CDR3 length is 12 residues. The CDR3 sequence is CASSYPGQPQHF. The DNA of the CDR3 is TGTGCCAGCAGTTATCCTGGTCAGCCCCAGCATTTT.

Turning to this clone: At the DNA level, this CDR3 is encoded by other sequences in the same sample as well. V is TRBV28 and J is TRBJ1-2, with D unclear. The CDR3 is made up of 14 amino acids. V lost 4 bases to trimming and J lost 0 bases, with 9 bases between them. Germline CDR1 MDHEN, CDR2 SYDVKM. The CDR3 sequence is CASSSPPANYGYTF. The CDR3 nucleotides read TGTGCCAGCAGTTCCCCCCCGGCTAACTATGGCTACACCTTC.

This chain links TRBV15 with TRBJ2-7; D assignment may be TRBD1 or TRBD2 (5 bases each). The CDR3 consists of 14 residues. The germline CDR1 and CDR2 sequences are LNHNV and YYDKDF (reference sequence). Trimming left V 3 bases short and J 5 bases short, with 14 bases between. The CDR3 loop reads CATSRTPGDHEQYF. The CDR3 DNA reads TGTGCCACCAGCAGGACCCCCGGGGACCACGAGCAGTACTTC.

About this clone itself: The same CDR3 can be traced to other DNA sequences in this sample. V and J are TRBV11-3 and TRBJ2-1, with 7 bases identical to TRBD1. V shed 5 bases and J 7 bases; nucleotides not matched to a gene: 5. This CDR3 comprises 13 residues. The germline gives CDR1 SGHNT, CDR2 YENEEA. This CDR3 is CASSLNRGNEQFF. The DNA for the CDR3 is TGTGCCAGCAGCCTAAACAGGGGTAATGAGCAGTTCTTC. Full variable domain (missing parts from reference TRBV11-3 and TRBJ2-1): EAGVVQSPRYKIIEKKQPVAFWCNPISGHNTLYWYLQNLGQGPELLIRYENEEAVDDSQLPKDRFSAERLKGVDSTLKIQPAELGDSAVYLCASSLNRGNEQFFGPGTRLTVL.

This clone was counted between two and nine times. The V and J genes are TRBV29-1 and TRBJ1-1, with D unclear. V was shortened by 3 bases and J by 5 bases, with 13 bases between the two germline ends. Germline V lookup: CDR1 SQVTM, CDR2 ANQGSEA. This CDR3 is 13 amino acids long. As DNA, the CDR3 is TGCAGCGTTGATGATGGCGGGAGGACTGAAGCTTTCTTT. Translation: CSVDDGGRTEAFF.

The CDR3 here is CASSPRTGVPDEQFF. The CDR3 DNA is TGTGCCAGCAGTCCCCGGACAGGGGTCCCGGATGAGCAGTTCTTC. The genes are TRBV28 and TRBJ2-1, with 9 bases aligning to TRBD1. The CDR3 spans 15 residues. The germline CDR1 and CDR2 sequences are MDHEN and SYDVKM. The J segment lost 8 bases and the V segment lost 5 bases, leaving 10 bases of the junction unmatched.

The V call is TRBV4-3, the J call TRBJ2-5; D perhaps matches TRBD2 (6 bases). Trimming took off 5 bases at V and 2 bases at J, with 18 bases between the two ends. The CDR3 length is 16 residues. The germline CDR1 and CDR2 sequences are LGHNA and YSLEER. CDR3 loop: CASSATLGSGQETQYF. Here the CDR3 DNA reads TGCGCCAGCAGCGCAACATTGGGTAGCGGACAAGAGACCCAGTACTTC.

About this clone: Other nucleotide sequences from this sample produce the same CDR3. The chain couples TRBV27 to TRBJ1-1; D is ambiguous. V was cut by 3 bases and J by 4 bases, with 6 bases left in between. Germline CDR1 and CDR2: MNHEY and SMNVEV (reference sequence). The CDR3 extends over 12 amino acids. This CDR3 is CASSFRGTEAFF. Written as DNA, the CDR3 is TGTGCCAGCAGTTTTCGGGGCACTGAAGCTTTCTTT.

In its sample, this clone was seen once. DNA for the CDR3: TGTGCCAGCAGCTTGGAGTTAGGAAAGGGACTTTACAGCCAAGAGACCCAGTACTTC. Its protein is CASSLELGKGLYSQETQYF. The chain has TRBV5-6 and TRBJ2-5, with D possibly being TRBD2 (6 bases). Trimming pared 0 bases from V and 1 base from J, leaving 22 bases between. Germline CDR1 and CDR2: SGHDT and YYEEEE. This CDR3 is built from 19 residues.

The chain couples TRBV7-8 to TRBJ2-1; 9 bases agree with TRBD2. The CDR3 is made up of 16 amino acids. V dropped 5 bases and J dropped 7; count of bases not matched to a gene: 12. The germline gives CDR1 SGHVS, CDR2 FQNEAQ. This chain's CDR3 is CASSIVAGVGPNEQFF. The CDR3 nucleotides read TGTGCCAGCAGCATAGTAGCGGGAGTGGGTCCGAATGAGCAGTTCTTC. Drawing the rest from reference TRBV7-8 and TRBJ2-1, the complete variable domain is GAGVSQSPRYKVAKRGQDVALRCDPISGHVSLFWYQQALGQGPEFLTYFQNEAQLDKSGLPSDRFFAERPEGSVSTLKIQRTQQEDSAVYLCASSIVAGVGPNEQFFGPGTRLTVL.